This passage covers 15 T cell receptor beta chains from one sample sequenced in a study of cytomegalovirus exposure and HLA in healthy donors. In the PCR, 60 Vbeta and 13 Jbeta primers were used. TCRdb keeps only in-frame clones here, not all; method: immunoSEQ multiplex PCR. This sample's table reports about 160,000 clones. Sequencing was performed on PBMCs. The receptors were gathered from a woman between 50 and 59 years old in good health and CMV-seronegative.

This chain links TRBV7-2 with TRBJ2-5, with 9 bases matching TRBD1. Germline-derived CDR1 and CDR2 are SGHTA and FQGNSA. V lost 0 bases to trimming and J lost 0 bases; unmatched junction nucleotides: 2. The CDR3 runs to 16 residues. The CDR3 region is CASSLAGTGNQETQYF. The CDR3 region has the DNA TGTGCCAGCAGCTTAGCTGGGACAGGGAACCAAGAGACCCAGTACTTC.

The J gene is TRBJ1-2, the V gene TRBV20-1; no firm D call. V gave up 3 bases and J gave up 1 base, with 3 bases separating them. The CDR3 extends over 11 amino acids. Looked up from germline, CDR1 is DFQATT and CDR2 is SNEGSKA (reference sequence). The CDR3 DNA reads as TGCAGTGCTAGCAATAACTATGGCTACACCTTC. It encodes CSASNNYGYTF.

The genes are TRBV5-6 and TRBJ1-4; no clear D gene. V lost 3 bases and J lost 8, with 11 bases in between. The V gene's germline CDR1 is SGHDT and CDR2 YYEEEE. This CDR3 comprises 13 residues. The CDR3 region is CASSSWPGEKLFF. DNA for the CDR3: TGTGCCAGCAGCTCCTGGCCGGGGGAAAAACTGTTTTTT.

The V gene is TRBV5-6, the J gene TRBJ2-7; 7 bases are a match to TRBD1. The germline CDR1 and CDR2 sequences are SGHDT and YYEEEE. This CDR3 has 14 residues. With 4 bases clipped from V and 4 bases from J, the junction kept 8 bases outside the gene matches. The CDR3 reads CASSPPGTVYEQYF. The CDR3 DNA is TGTGCCAGCAGCCCACCCGGGACAGTGTACGAGCAGTACTTC. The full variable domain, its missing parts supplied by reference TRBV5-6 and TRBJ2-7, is DAGVTQSPTHLIKTRGQQVTLRCSPKSGHDTVSWYQQALGQGPQFIFQYYEEEERQRGNFPDRFSGHQFPNYSSELNVNALLLGDSALYLCASSPPGTVYEQYFGPGTRLTVT.

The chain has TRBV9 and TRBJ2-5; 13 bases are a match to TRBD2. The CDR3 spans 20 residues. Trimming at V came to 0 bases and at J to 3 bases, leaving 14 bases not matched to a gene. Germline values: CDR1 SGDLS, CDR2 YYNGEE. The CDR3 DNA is TGTGCCAGCAGCGTAGCTGAGGGACTAGCGGGAAAAGTGGGCGAAGAGACCCAGTACTTC. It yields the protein CASSVAEGLAGKVGEETQYF.

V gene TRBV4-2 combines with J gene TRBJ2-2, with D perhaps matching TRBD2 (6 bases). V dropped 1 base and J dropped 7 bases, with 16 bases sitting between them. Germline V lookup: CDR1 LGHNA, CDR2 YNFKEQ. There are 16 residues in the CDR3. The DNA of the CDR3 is TGTGCCAGCAGCCAAGTGCCCGGGGGTCAGAGCGGGGAGCTGTTTTTT. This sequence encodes CASSQVPGGQSGELFF.

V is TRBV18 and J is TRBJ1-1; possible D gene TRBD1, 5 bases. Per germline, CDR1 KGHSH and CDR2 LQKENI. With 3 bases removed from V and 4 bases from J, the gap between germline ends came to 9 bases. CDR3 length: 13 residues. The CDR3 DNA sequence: TGTGCCAGCTCACCGGGGGGGAGCACTGAAGCTTTCTTT. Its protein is CASSPGGSTEAFF.

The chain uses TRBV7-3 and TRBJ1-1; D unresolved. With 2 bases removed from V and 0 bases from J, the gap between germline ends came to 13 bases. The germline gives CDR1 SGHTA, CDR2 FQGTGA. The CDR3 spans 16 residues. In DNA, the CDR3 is TGTGCCAGCAGCTTACGGGGAGCACCCATGAACACTGAAGCTTTCTTT. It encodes CASSLRGAPMNTEAFF.

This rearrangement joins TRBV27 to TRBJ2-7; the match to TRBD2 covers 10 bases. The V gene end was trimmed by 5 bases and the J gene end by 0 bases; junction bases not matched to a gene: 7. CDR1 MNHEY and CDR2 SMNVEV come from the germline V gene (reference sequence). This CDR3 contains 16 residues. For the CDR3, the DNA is TGTGCCAGCAGTGCTGTCACTAGCGGGGCCTCCTACGAGCAGTACTTC. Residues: CASSAVTSGASYEQYF.

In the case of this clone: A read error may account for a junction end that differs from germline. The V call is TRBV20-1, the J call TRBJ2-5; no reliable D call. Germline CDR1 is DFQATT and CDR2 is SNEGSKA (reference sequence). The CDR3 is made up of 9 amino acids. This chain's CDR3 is CSASSPVDF. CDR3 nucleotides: TGCAGTGCTAGTAGCCCCGTGGACTTC.

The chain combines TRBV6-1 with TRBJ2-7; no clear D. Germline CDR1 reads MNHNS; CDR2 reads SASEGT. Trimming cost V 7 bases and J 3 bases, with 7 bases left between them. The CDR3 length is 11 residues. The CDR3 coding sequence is TGTGCCAGCACCGTCGGCTACGAGCAGTACTTC. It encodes CASTVGYEQYF.

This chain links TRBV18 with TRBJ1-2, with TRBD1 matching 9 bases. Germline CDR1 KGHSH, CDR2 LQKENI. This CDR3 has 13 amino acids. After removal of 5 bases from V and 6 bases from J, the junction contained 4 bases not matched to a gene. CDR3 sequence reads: CASSSTGGNGYTF. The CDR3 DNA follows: TGTGCCAGCTCAAGTACAGGGGGCAATGGCTACACCTTC.

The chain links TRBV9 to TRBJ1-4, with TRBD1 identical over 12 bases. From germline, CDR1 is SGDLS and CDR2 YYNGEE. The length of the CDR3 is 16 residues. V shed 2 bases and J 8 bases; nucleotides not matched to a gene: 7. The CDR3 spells CASSVGTGGLGEKLFF. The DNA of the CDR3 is TGTGCCAGCAGCGTTGGGACAGGGGGCTTAGGGGAAAAACTGTTTTTT.

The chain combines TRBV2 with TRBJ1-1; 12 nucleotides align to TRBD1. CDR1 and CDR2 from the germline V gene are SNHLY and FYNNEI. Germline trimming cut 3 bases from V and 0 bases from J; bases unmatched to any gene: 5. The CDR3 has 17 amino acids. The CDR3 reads CASSDGTGGRMNTEAFF. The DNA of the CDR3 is TGTGCCAGCAGTGATGGGACAGGGGGCCGTATGAACACTGAAGCTTTCTTT. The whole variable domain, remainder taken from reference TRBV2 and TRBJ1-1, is EPEVTQTPSHQVTQMGQEVILRCVPISNHLYFYWYRQILGQKVEFLVSFYNNEISEKSEIFDDQFSVERPDGSNFTLKIRSTKLEDSAMYFCASSDGTGGRMNTEAFFGQGTRLTVV.

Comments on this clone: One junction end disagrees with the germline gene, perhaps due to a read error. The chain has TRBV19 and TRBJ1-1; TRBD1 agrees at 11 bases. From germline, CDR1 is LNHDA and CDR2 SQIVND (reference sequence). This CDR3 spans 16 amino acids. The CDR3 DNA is TGTGCCAGTAGTATCCTTCGGGACAGGGGGAACTCTGAAGCTTTCTTT. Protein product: CASSILRDRGNSEAFF.